This T cell receptor (beta chain) was sequenced for a study of blood T cell repertoires in COVID-19. Germline V CDR1 and CDR2: SNHLY, FYNNEI. The CDR3 covers 17 residues. Deletions cut 4 bases from V and 5 bases from J, with 20 bases between. This clone came up once. The data were produced by immunoSEQ multiplex PCR, yet TCRdb's version contains in-frame clones alone and is incomplete. The sample records approximately 66,000 clones, more than 70% being singletons. Material: peripheral blood. The chain couples TRBV2 to TRBJ1-4, with D perhaps TRBD1 (5 bases). The clonotype was recovered from a man aged 55 to 70 with acute or convalescent COVID-19. DNA of the CDR3: TGTGCCAGCAGTGCAGGGTCCGACGCCCTGAGAAATGAAAAACTGTTTTTT. Its protein is CASSAGSDALRNEKLFF.